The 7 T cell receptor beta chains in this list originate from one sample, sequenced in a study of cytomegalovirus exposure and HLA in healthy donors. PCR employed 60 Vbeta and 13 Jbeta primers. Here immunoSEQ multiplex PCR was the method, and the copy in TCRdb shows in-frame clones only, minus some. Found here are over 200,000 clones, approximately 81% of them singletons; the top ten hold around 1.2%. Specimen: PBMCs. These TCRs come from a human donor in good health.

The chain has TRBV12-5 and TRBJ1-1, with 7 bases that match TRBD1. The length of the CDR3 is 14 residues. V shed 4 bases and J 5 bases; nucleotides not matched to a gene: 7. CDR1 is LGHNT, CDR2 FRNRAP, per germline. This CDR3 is CASGSQGGWTEAFF. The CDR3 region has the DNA TGTGCTAGTGGTTCCCAAGGGGGCTGGACTGAAGCTTTCTTT.

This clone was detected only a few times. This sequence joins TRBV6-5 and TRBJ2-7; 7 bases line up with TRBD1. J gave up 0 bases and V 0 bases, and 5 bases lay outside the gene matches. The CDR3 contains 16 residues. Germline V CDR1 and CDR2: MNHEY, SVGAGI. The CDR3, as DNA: TGTGCCAGCAGTTACTCCCCGGACAGGAGCTCCTACGAGCAGTACTTC. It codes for CASSYSPDRSSYEQYF.

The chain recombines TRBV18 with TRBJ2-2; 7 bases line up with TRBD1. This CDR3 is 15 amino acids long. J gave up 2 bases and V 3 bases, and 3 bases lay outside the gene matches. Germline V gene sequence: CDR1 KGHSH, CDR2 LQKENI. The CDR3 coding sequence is TGTGCCAGCTCACCGGACAGGAAAAACACCGGGGAGCTGTTTTTT. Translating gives CASSPDRKNTGELFF.

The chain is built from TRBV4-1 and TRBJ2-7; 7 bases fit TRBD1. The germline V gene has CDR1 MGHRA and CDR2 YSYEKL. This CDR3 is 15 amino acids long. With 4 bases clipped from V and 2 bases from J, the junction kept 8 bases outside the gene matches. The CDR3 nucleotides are TGCGCCAGCAGCCTCGGCAGGGACAGCCCCTACGAGCAGTACTTC. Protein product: CASSLGRDSPYEQYF.

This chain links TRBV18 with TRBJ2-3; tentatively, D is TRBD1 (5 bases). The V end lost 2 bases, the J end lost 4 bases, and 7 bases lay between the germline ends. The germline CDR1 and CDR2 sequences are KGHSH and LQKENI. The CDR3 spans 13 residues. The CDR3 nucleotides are TGTGCCAGCTCACCAATGGGGCCAGATACGCAGTATTTT. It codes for CASSPMGPDTQYF.

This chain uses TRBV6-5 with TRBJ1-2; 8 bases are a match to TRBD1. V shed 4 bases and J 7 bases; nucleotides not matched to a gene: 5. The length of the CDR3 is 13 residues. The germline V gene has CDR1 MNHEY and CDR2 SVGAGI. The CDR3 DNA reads TGTGCCAGCAGTTGGTCAGGGGGCGGTGGCTACACCTTC. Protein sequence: CASSWSGGGGYTF.

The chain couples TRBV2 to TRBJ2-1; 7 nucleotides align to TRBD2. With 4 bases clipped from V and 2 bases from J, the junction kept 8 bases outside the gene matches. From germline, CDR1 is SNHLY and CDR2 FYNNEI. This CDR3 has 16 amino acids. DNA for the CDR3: TGTGCCAGCAGTGTCATGGCGGGAGCCACCTACAATGAGCAGTTCTTC. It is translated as CASSVMAGATYNEQFF. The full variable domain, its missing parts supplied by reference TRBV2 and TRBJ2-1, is EPEVTQTPSHQVTQMGQEVILRCVPISNHLYFYWYRQILGQKVEFLVSFYNNEISEKSEIFDDQFSVERPDGSNFTLKIRSTKLEDSAMYFCASSVMAGATYNEQFFGPGTRLTVL.